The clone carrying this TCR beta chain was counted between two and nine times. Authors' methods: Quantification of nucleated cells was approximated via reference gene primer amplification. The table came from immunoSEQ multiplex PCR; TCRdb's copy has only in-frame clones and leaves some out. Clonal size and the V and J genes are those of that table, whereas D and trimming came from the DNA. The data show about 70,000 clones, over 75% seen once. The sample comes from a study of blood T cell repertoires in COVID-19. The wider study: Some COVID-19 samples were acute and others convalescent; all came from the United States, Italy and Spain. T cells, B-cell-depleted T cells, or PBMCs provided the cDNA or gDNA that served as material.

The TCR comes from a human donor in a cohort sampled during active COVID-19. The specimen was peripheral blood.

The CDR3 sequence: CASSSDRGDTEAFF. The CDR3 DNA follows: TGTGCCAGCAGCTCGGACAGGGGGGACACTGAAGCTTTCTTT. The rearrangement links TRBV7-8 to TRBJ1-1; 10 nucleotides line up with TRBD1. The CDR3 has 14 residues. The V gene's germline CDR1 is SGHVS and CDR2 FQNEAQ. V lost 4 bases and J lost 3; bases outside the gene matches: 2.